This is a list of T cell receptor beta chains from one sample in a study of T cell responses to AZD1222 COVID-19 vaccine. TCRdb keeps only in-frame clones here, not all; method: immunoSEQ multiplex PCR. The sample contains approximately 68,000 clones, around nine tenths of which appear only once. The sequencing used peripheral blood, collected 28 days after the second dose of the MenACWY control vaccine. All receptors derive from an adult who received the MenACWY meningococcal vaccine as a control. Both conserved end residues are part of each CDR3. Fields, in order: clone size, J gene, D gene, V gene, CDR3 protein, CDR3 DNA. A D gene is named only where the DNA matches it firmly. Clone size, where shown, is once, few, many, or a class for clones that have expanded.

>few|TRBJ1-1|.|TRBV6-6
CASSFQGRTEAFF
TGTGCCAGCAGCTTTCAGGGACGAACTGAAGCTTTCTTT
>.|TRBJ2-1|TRBD2|TRBV28
CASSYGQAGRNEQFF
TGTGCCAGCAGTTACGGGCAGGCCGGGAGGAATGAGCAGTTCTTC
>.|TRBJ2-1|TRBD1|TRBV5-4
CASSSSGTGAYNEQFF
TGTGCCAGCAGCTCATCCGGGACAGGGGCCTACAATGAGCAGTTCTTC
>.|TRBJ2-5|.|TRBV2
CASSGEETQYF
TGTGCCAGCAGCGGGGAAGAGACCCAGTACTTC
>.|TRBJ2-7|TRBD1|TRBV5-1
CASSLDGTGYYEQYF
TGCGCCAGCAGCTTGGACGGGACAGGGTATTACGAGCAGTACTTC
>.|TRBJ2-2|TRBD1|TRBV5-1
CASSPQGAEGELFF
TGCGCCAGCAGTCCCCAGGGGGCGGAAGGGGAGCTGTTTTTT
>.|TRBJ1-1|.|TRBV7-2
CASSTDRRTEAFF
TGTGCCAGCAGTACCGACAGAAGGACTGAAGCTTTCTTT
>.|TRBJ2-2|.|TRBV7-2
CASSSPPGHMNTGELFF
TGTGCCAGCAGCTCCCCCCCGGGACACATGAACACCGGGGAGCTGTTTTTT
>.|TRBJ2-7|TRBD2|TRBV6-5
CACRLAGAVEQYF
TGTGCCTGTCGGCTGGCGGGAGCAGTCGAGCAGTACTTC
>few|TRBJ2-7|TRBD1|TRBV27
CASTNRGTYEQYF
TGTGCCAGCACCAACAGGGGAACCTACGAGCAGTACTTC
>few|TRBJ1-6|TRBD1|TRBV7-9
CASSLGVTGTWGGPLHF
TGTGCCAGCAGCTTAGGAGTGACAGGGACCTGGGGAGGTCCACTCCACTTT
>.|TRBJ2-5|.|TRBV29-1
CSVTSWGMTKETQYF
TGCAGCGTGACGAGCTGGGGAATGACAAAAGAGACCCAGTACTTC
>.|TRBJ1-5|.|TRBV23-1
CATPRGPDQPQHF
TGCGCCACCCCCAGAGGGCCCGATCAGCCCCAGCATTTT
>once|TRBJ2-6|.|TRBV21-1
CASSTRGGARGANVLTF
TGTGCCAGCAGCACCCGGGGGGGGGCGCGAGGGGCCAACGTCCTGACTTTC
>.|TRBJ1-4|.|TRBV6-2/TRBV6-3
CASSYSSSTFSFF
TGTGCCAGCAGTTACTCGTCGAGCACATTTTCGTTTTTT
>.|TRBJ1-6|.|TRBV7-9
CASISWETPYSPLHF
TGTGCCAGCATCTCCTGGGAGACCCCCTACTCACCCCTCCACTTT
>.|TRBJ2-1|.|TRBV9
CASSVGDSVYNEQFF
TGTGCCAGCAGCGTAGGGGATAGCGTCTACAATGAGCAGTTCTTC
>few|TRBJ2-2|TRBD2|TRBV19
CASWPSGSRGGELFF
TGTGCCTCTTGGCCTAGCGGGAGCCGGGGCGGGGAGCTGTTTTTT
>few|TRBJ2-5|.|TRBV7-8
CASSPIRVGETQYF
TGTGCCAGCAGCCCGATCAGGGTTGGTGAGACCCAGTACTTC
>.|TRBJ2-7|TRBD1|TRBV6-1
CASSDATGVSEQYF
TGTGCCAGCAGTGATGCGACAGGGGTTTCCGAGCAGTACTTC